Listed below are T cell receptor beta chains from one sample, sequenced in a study of cytomegalovirus exposure and HLA in healthy donors. The protocol was immunoSEQ multiplex PCR, while the TCRdb copy is restricted to in-frame clones and leaves out a portion. The sample lists about 150,000 clones, about 74% seen once, with less than 15% in the top ten. Source material: PBMCs. Source of these receptors: a man in his forties or fifties in good health and CMV-seropositive. Each CDR3 is given with its conserved first and last residue. The D gene is left open where the match is weak. The listing skips clone size in some rows; elsewhere it reads once, few, many or a size class.

D gene	V gene	clone size	J gene	CDR3 DNA	CDR3 protein
NA	TRBV19	NA	TRBJ1-1	TGTGCCAGTAGTGACAGAAACACTGAAGCTTTCTTT	CASSDRNTEAFF
NA	TRBV25-1	NA	TRBJ2-5	TGTGCCAGCAGTGATCTAAGCCGCCGGGAGACCCAGTACTTC	CASSDLSRRETQYF
NA	TRBV2	NA	TRBJ2-2	TGTGCCAGCATCTCGGGGGTTAGGGGGGAGCTGTTTTTT	CASISGVRGELFF
TRBD2	TRBV19	NA	TRBJ2-5	TGTGCCAGTAGTACGCCTAGCGGGAGAGAGACCCAGTACTTC	CASSTPSGRETQYF
TRBD1	TRBV7-9	NA	TRBJ2-1	TGTGCCAGCCCCAAAATTGACAGGGGCGAGTACAATGAGCAGTTCTTC	CASPKIDRGEYNEQFF
TRBD2	TRBV11-2	NA	TRBJ2-3	TGTGCCAGCAGTTCAAAGCGGGAGGAGGGTACAGATACGCAGTATTTT	CASSSKREEGTDTQYF
NA	TRBV2	few	TRBJ2-5	TGTGCCAGCGGTGTGGCAAAAGAGACCCAGTACTTC	CASGVAKETQYF
TRBD1	TRBV13	few	TRBJ2-1	TGTGCCAGCAGCACCTTGACCGGGACAGGGGGCGGAGATGAGCAGTTCTTC	CASSTLTGTGGGDEQFF
TRBD2	TRBV9	NA	TRBJ2-5	TGTGCCAGCAGCGTATCAACTAGCGGCAGGGGAGAGACCCAGTACTTC	CASSVSTSGRGETQYF
TRBD2	TRBV4-2	NA	TRBJ2-3	TGTGCCAGCAGCCGGGACATAGCGGGGTTCACAGATACGCAGTATTTT	CASSRDIAGFTDTQYF
NA	TRBV7-9	NA	TRBJ1-6	TGTGCCAGCAGCTTAGGGTACAGTTCACCCCTCCACTTT	CASSLGYSSPLHF
NA	TRBV9	NA	TRBJ2-5	TGTGCCAGCAGCGTAGAAACTACGGGGGAGACCCAGTACTTC	CASSVETTGETQYF
TRBD1	TRBV27	NA	TRBJ1-2	TGTGCCAGCAGTAGACAGGGAAGACATGGCTACACCTTC	CASSRQGRHGYTF
NA	TRBV10-3	NA	TRBJ2-2	TGTGCCGCTCGGGGGAGCGGAGTCGACACCGGGGAGCTGTTTTTT	CAARGSGVDTGELFF
NA	TRBV5-1	NA	TRBJ2-1	TGCGCCTCCAGGGTGATAGCGGCTACCCCAGGCCAGTTCTTC	CASRVIAATPGQFF
TRBD1	TRBV5-1	NA	TRBJ1-3	TGCGCCAGCAGACCACAGGGGCTGGGAAACACCATATATTTT	CASRPQGLGNTIYF
NA	TRBV7-3	few	TRBJ2-3	TGTGCCAGCAGCCGGAATCAGGGAGATACGCAGTATTTT	CASSRNQGDTQYF
TRBD1	TRBV2	NA	TRBJ2-1	TGTGCCAGCAGTGAGGACAGGGGCTCCTACAATGAGCAGTTCTTC	CASSEDRGSYNEQFF
NA	TRBV12-5	NA	TRBJ2-7	TGTGCTAGTGGTTTGGTACATGGCGAGCAGTACTTC	CASGLVHGEQYF
TRBD2	TRBV2	NA	TRBJ2-7	TGTGCCAGCAGTGGGGGACTAGTCAGCGAGCAGTACTTC	CASSGGLVSEQYF
NA	TRBV11-2	NA	TRBJ1-1	TGTGCCAGCAGCGCCCAGGGTCCTCAGGGAGCTTTCTTT	CASSAQGPQGAFF
NA	TRBV12-5	NA	TRBJ1-1	TGTGCTAGTGGCTCCACAGGGTCGGAGGCTTTCTTT	CASGSTGSEAFF
TRBD1	TRBV27	NA	TRBJ2-7	TGTGCCAGCAGTTTAAACCATGACAGGGTCTACGAGCAGTACTTC	CASSLNHDRVYEQYF
TRBD1	TRBV2	once	TRBJ1-1	TGTGCCAGCAAGACAGGGGGTGCTGAAGCTTTCTTT	CASKTGGAEAFF
NA	TRBV28	NA	TRBJ1-5	TGTGCCAGCAGTTCAGGGGAATTGCCCCAGCATTTT	CASSSGELPQHF
NA	TRBV5-4	NA	TRBJ2-5	TGTGCCAGCAGCTTCCCTCGTAGCTGGTTGGACTTC	CASSFPRSWLDF
NA	TRBV11-2	once	TRBJ1-1	TGTGCCAGCCTAGCACGGCGGGGGGAAGACACTGAAGCTTTCTTT	CASLARRGEDTEAFF
TRBD2	TRBV5-6	NA	TRBJ2-7	TGTGCCAGCAGCTCGAGGACTAGGACCCTACACGAGCAGTACTTC	CASSSRTRTLHEQYF
NA	TRBV6-5	NA	TRBJ1-2	TGTGCCAGCAGTTACTCCCCAGGGGATCATGGCTACACCTTC	CASSYSPGDHGYTF
NA	TRBV5-1	NA	TRBJ2-3	TGCGCCAGCAGCCCGGGACACACAGATACGCAGTATTTT	CASSPGHTDTQYF
NA	TRBV9	NA	TRBJ2-4	TGTGCCAGCAGCCCGTTTGGCGGGAATAAAAACATTCAGTACTTC	CASSPFGGNKNIQYF
TRBD2	TRBV9	NA	TRBJ2-3	TGTGCCAGCAGCGTTGGGACTAGTAACGCAGATACGCAGTATTTT	CASSVGTSNADTQYF
NA	TRBV5-8	NA	TRBJ1-1	TGTGCCAGCAGCTTCGGGCGAACAGGGTGGAGAACTGAAGCTTTCTTT	CASSFGRTGWRTEAFF
NA	TRBV19	NA	TRBJ1-1	TGTGCCAGTAGTATATATGAGGAAGCTTTCTTT	CASSIYEEAFF
TRBD1	TRBV5-1	NA	TRBJ2-3	TGCGCCAGCAGCTTGGTGAGGGGACAGTACACAGATACGCAGTATTTT	CASSLVRGQYTDTQYF
NA	TRBV13	NA	TRBJ2-5	TGTGCCAGCAGCCGAAACAGGGAAGAGACCCAGTACTTC	CASSRNREETQYF
NA	TRBV6-1	NA	TRBJ1-1	TGTGCCAGCAGTATTCGAACCGAGGGTGGCACTGAAGCTTTCTTT	CASSIRTEGGTEAFF